Described below is a single TCR beta chain sequence and its context. TCR cDNA, made by 5'RACE template switching, carried an added universal primer site and UMIs. TCRdb recomputed calls from the 5' RACE reads with MiXCR, one row per CDR3 protein. Of about 320,000 distinct CDR3 sequences in the sample, 9.5% to 15% were seen once. This CDR3 has 14 amino acids. Trimming took 6 bases from V and 3 from J; bases not matched to a gene: 7. This specimen belongs to a study of T cells after yellow fever vaccination. This receptor was obtained from a man between 18 and 29 years old who received the YFV17D yellow fever vaccine. The chain links TRBV12-3 or TRBV12-4 to TRBJ1-1; 7 bases fit TRBD1. Sequencing was performed on CD4+ T cells sorted from PBMCs, taken 15 days after the yellow fever booster vaccination. The CDR3 is CASRTGNRHTEAFF. The CDR3 region has the DNA TGTGCCAGCAGGACAGGGAACCGACACACTGAAGCTTTCTTT.